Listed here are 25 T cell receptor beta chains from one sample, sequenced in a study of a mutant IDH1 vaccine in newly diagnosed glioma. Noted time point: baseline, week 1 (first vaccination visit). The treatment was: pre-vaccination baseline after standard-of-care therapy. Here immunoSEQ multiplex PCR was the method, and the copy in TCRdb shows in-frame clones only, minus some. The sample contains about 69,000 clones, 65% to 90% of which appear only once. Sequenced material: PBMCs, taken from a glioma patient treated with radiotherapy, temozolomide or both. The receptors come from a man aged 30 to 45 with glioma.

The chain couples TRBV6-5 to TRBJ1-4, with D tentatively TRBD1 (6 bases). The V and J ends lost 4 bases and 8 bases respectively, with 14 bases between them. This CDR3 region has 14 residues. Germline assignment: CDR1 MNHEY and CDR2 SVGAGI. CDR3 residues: CASSFSRDTEKLFF. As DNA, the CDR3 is TGTGCCAGCAGTTTTTCCCGGGACACCGAAAAACTGTTTTTT.

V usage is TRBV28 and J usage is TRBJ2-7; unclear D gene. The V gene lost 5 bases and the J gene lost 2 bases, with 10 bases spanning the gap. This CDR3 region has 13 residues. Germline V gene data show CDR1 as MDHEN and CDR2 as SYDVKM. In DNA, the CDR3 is TGTGCCAGCAGTACCGGGCCGGCCTACGAGCAGTACTTC. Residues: CASSTGPAYEQYF.

CDR3 sequence (DNA): TGTGCCAGCAACCCACAGGGGGTAAGCACAGATACGCAGTATTTT. The encoded protein is CASNPQGVSTDTQYF. The rearrangement uses TRBV7-8 and TRBJ2-3; 8 nucleotides match TRBD1. The CDR3 is 15 amino acids. Looked up from germline, CDR1 is SGHVS and CDR2 is FQNEAQ. V lost 7 bases and J lost 0; bases outside the gene matches: 6.

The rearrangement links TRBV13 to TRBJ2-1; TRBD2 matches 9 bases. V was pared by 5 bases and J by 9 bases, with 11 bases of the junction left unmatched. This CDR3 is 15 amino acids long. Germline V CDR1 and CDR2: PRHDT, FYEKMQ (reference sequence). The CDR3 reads CASSPTGGGDSEQFF. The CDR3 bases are TGTGCCAGCAGCCCGACTGGCGGGGGGGACAGTGAGCAGTTCTTC.

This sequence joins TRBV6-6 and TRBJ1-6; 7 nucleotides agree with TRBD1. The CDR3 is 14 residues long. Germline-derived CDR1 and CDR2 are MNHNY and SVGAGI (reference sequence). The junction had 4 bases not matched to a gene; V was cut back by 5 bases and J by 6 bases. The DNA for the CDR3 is TGTGCCAGCAGTACCGGGACAGCTAATTCACCCCTCCACTTT. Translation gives CASSTGTANSPLHF.

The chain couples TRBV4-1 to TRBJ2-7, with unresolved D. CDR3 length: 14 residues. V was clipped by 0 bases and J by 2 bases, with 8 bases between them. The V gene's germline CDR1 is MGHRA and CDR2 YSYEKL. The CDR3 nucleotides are TGCGCCAGCAGCCAAGAGTCGGGTCCCTACGAGCAGTACTTC. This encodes CASSQESGPYEQYF.

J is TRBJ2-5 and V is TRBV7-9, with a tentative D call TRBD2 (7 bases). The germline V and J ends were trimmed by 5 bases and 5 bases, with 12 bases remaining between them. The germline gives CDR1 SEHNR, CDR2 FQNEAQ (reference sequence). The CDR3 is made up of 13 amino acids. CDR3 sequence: CASSPGGPETQYF. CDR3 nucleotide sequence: TGTGCCAGCAGCCCGGGGGGCCCCGAGACCCAGTACTTC.

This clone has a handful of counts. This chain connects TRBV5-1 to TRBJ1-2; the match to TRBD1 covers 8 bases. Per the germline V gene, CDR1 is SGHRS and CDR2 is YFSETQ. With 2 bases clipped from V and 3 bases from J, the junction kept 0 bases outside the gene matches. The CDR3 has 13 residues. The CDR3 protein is CASSLQGDYGYTF. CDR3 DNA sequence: TGCGCCAGCAGCTTACAGGGGGACTATGGCTACACCTTC. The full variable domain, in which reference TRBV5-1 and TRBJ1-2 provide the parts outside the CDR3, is KAGVTQTPRYLIKTRGQQVTLSCSPISGHRSVSWYQQTPGQGLQFLFEYFSETQRNKGNFPGRFSGRQFSNSRSEMNVSTLELGDSALYLCASSLQGDYGYTFGSGTRLTVV.

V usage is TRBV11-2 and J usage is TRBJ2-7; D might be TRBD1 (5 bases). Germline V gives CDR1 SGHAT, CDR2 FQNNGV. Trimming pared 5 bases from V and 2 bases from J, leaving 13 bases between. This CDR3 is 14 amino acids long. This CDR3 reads CASSPWGTAYEQYF. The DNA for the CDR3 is TGTGCCAGCAGCCCCTGGGGCACCGCCTACGAGCAGTACTTC.

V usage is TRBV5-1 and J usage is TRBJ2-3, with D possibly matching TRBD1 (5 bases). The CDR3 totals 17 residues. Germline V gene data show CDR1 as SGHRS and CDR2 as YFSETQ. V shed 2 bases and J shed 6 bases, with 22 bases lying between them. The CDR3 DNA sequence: TGCGCCAGCAGCTTCCTAGAGCTCTTGCAGGGTCGGGATACGCAGTATTTT. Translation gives CASSFLELLQGRDTQYF.

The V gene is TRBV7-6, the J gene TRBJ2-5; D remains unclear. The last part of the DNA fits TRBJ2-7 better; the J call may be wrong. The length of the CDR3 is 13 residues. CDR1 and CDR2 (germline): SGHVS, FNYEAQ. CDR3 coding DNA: TGTGCCAGCAGCTTAGAGGTCTCCTACGAGCAGTACTTC. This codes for CASSLEVSYEQYF.

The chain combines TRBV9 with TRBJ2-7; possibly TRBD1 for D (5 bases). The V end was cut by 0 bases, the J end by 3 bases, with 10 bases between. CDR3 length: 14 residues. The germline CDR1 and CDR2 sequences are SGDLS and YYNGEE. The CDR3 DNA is TGTGCCAGCAGCGTAGCGGACAACCTCTACGAGCAGTACTTC. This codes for CASSVADNLYEQYF.

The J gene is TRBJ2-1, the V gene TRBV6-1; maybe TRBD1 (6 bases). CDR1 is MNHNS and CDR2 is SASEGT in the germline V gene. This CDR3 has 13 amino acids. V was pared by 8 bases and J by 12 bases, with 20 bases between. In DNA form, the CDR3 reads TGTGCCAGCGTTTGGGACATGGGGCGTGGGCAGTTCTTC. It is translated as CASVWDMGRGQFF.

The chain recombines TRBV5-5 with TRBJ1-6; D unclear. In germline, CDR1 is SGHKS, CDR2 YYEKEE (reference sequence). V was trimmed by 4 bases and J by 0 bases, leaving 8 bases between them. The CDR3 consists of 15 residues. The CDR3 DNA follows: TGTGCCAGCAGCGTATCGAGCTCCTATAATTCACCCCTCCACTTT. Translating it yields CASSVSSSYNSPLHF.

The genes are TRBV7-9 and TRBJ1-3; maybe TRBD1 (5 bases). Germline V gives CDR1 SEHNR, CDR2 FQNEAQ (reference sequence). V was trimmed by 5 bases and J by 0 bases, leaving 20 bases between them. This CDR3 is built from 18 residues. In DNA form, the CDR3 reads TGTGCCAGCAGCCCGCGGGGGGTCCAGGATGACTCTGGAAACACCATATATTTT. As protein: CASSPRGVQDDSGNTIYF.

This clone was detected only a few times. The CDR3 DNA is TGTGCCAGCAGTTTCACAGGCTTTGGGAGCAATCAGCCCCAGCATTTT. Amino acids: CASSFTGFGSNQPQHF. The chain couples TRBV28 to TRBJ1-5; D possibly corresponds to TRBD1 (5 bases). Trimming removed 3 bases at V and 1 base at J, with 13 bases between. CDR3 size: 16 residues. From germline, CDR1 is MDHEN and CDR2 SYDVKM.

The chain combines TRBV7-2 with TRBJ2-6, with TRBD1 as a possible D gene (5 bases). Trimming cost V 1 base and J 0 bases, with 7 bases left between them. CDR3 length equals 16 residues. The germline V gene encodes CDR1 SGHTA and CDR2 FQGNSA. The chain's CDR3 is CASSLDRTSGANVLTF. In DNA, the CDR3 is TGTGCCAGCAGCTTAGACAGGACCTCTGGGGCCAACGTCCTGACTTTC.

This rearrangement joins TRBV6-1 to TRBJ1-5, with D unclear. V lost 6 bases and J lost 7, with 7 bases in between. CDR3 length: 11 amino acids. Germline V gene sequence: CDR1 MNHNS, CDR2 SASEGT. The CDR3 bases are TGTGCCAGCAGAGAGAGGCAGCCCCAGCATTTT. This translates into CASRERQPQHF.

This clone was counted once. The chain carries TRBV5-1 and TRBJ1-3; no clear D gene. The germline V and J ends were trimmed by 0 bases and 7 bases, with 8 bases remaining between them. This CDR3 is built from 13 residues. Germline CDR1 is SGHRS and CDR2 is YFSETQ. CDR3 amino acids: CASSLDGGNTIYF. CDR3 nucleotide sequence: TGCGCCAGCAGCTTGGATGGCGGGAACACCATATATTTT.

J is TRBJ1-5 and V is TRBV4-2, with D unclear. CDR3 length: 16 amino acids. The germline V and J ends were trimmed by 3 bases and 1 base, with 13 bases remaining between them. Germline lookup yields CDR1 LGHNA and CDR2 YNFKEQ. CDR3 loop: CASSHGSLSSNQPQHF. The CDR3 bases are TGTGCCAGCAGCCATGGCAGCCTGTCAAGCAATCAGCCCCAGCATTTT.

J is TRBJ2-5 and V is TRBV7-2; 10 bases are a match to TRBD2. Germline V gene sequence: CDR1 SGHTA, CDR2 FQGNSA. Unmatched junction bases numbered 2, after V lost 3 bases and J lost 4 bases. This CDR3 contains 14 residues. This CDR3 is CASSFSSGGETQYF. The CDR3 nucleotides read TGTGCCAGCAGCTTTTCTAGCGGGGGAGAGACCCAGTACTTC.

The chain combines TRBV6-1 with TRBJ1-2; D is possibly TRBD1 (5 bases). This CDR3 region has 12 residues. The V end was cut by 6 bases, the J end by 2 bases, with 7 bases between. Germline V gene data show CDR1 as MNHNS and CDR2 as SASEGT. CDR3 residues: CASRGPNYGYTF. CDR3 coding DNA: TGTGCCAGCAGGGGACCAAACTATGGCTACACCTTC.

CDR3 in DNA: TGTGCCAGCAGTTCGGGACAGTCCTACGAGCAGTACTTC. Translation gives CASSSGQSYEQYF. The chain couples TRBV7-9 to TRBJ2-7; 7 nucleotides align to TRBD1. Germline CDR1 is SEHNR and CDR2 is FQNEAQ (reference sequence). The length of the CDR3 is 13 residues. The V gene end was trimmed by 6 bases and the J gene end by 1 base; junction bases not matched to a gene: 3.

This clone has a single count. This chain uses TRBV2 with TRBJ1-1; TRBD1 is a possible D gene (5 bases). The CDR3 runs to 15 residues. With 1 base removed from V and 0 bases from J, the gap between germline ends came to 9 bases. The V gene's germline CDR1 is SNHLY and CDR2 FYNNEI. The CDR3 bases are TGTGCCAGCAGTGAAGTAGCGGGGCTGAACACTGAAGCTTTCTTT. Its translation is CASSEVAGLNTEAFF.

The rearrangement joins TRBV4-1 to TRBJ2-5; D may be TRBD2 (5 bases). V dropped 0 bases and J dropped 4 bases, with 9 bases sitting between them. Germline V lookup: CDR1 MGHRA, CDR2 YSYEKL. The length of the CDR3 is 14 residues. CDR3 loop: CASSQDRDRETQYF. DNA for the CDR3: TGCGCCAGCAGCCAAGATCGGGATCGAGAGACCCAGTACTTC.